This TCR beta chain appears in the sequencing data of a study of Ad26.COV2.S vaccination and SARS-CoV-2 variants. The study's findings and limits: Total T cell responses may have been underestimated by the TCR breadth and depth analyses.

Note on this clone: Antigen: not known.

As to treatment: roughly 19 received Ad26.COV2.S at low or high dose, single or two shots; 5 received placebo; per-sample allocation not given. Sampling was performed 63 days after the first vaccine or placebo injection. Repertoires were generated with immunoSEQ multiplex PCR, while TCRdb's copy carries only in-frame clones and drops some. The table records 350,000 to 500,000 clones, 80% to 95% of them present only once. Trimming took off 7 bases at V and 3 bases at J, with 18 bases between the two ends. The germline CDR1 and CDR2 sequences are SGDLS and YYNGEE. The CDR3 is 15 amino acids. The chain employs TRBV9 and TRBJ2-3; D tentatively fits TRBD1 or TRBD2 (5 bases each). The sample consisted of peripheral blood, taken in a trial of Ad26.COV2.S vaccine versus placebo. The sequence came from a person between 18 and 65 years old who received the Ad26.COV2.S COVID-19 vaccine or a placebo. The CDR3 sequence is CASSPGAISTDTQYF. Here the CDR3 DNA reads TGTGCCAGCTCCCCCGGGGCGATCTCGACAGATACGCAGTATTTT.